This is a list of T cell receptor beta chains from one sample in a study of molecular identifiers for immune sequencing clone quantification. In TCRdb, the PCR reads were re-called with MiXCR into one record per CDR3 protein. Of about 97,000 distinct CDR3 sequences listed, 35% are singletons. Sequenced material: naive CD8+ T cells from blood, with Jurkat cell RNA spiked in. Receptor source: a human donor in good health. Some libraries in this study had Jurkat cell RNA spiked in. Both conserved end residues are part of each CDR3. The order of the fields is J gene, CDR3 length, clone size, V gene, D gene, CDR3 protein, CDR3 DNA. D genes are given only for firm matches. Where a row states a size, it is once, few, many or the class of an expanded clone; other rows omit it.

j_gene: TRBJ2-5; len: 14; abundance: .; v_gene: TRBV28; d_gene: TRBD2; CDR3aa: CASCGWTSQETQYF; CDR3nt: TGTGCCAGCTGTGGATGGACTAGTCAAGAGACCCAGTACTTC
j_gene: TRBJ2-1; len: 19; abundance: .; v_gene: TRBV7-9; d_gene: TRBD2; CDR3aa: CASSPRLAGEGSSYNEQFF; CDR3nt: TGTGCCAGCAGCCCTCGGCTAGCGGGAGAGGGGAGCTCCTACAATGAGCAGTTCTTC
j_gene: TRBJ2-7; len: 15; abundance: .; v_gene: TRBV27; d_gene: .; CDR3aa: CASSLSAGYPGEQYF; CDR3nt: TGTGCCAGCAGTTTATCGGCCGGGTACCCGGGAGAGCAGTACTTC
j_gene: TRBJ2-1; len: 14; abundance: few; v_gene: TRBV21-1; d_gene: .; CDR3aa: CASSREGTRNEQFF; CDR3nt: TGTGCCAGCAGCAGGGAAGGGACACGGAATGAGCAGTTCTTC
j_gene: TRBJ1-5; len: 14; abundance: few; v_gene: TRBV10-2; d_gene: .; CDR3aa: CASSETRQWQPQHF; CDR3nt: TGCGCCAGCAGTGAGACACGTCAGTGGCAGCCCCAGCATTTT
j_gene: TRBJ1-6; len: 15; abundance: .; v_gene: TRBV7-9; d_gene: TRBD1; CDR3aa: CASSSRDRINSPLHF; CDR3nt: TGTGCCAGCAGCTCCCGGGACAGGATTAATTCACCCCTCCACTTT
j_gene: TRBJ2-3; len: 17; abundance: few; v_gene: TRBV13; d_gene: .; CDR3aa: CASSPQRGSGRTDTQYF; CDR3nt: TGTGCCAGCAGCCCCCAACGGGGAAGCGGGCGCACAGATACGCAGTATTTT
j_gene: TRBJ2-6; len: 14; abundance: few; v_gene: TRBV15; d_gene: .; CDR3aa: CATSVNSGANVLTF; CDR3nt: TGTGCCACCAGCGTAAACTCTGGGGCCAACGTCCTGACTTTC
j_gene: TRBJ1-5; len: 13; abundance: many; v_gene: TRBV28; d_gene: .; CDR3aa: CASTSGYNQPQHF; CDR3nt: TGTGCCAGCACTTCAGGGTACAATCAGCCCCAGCATTTT
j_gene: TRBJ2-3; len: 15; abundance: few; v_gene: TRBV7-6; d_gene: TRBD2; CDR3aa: CASSSDRLAEDTQYF; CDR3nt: TGTGCCAGCAGCTCCGATAGACTAGCGGAAGATACGCAGTATTTT
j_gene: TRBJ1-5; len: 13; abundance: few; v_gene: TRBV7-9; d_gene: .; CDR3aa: CASSLAANQPQHF; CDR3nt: TGTGCCAGCAGCTTAGCGGCCAATCAGCCCCAGCATTTT
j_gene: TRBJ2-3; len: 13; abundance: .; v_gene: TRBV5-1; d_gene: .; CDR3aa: CASRNRDTDTQYF; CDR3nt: TGCGCCAGCAGGAACAGGGACACAGATACGCAGTATTTT
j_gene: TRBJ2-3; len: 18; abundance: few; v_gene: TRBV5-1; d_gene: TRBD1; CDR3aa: CASRLLTGQDLGTDTQYF; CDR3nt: TGCGCCAGCAGGCTCCTAACGGGACAGGATCTTGGGACAGATACGCAGTATTTT
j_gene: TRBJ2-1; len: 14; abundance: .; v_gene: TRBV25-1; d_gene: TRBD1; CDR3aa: CASSPGQGYNEQFF; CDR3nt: TGTGCCAGCAGTCCGGGACAGGGTTACAATGAGCAGTTCTTC
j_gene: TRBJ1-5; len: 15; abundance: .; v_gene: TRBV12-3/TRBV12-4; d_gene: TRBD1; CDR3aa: CASSLGTGGHQPQHF; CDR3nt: TGTGCCAGCAGTTTAGGCACAGGGGGCCATCAGCCCCAGCATTTT
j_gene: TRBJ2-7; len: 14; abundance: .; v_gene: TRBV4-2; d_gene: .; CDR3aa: CASSQAASSYEQYF; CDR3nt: TGTGCCAGCAGCCAGGCGGCGAGCTCCTACGAGCAGTACTTC
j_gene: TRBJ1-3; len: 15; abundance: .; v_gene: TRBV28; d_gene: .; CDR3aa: CASSTGLGGGRTIYF; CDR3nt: TGTGCCAGCAGTACAGGGCTCGGCGGGGGCAGGACTATATATTTT
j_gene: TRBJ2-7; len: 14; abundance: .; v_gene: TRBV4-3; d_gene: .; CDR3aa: CASSQERQSYEQYF; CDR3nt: TGCGCCAGCAGCCAAGAGAGGCAGAGCTACGAGCAGTACTTC
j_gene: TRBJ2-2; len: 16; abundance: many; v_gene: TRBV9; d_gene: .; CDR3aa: CASSVEIGYRAGELFF; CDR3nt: TGTGCCAGCAGCGTAGAGATAGGGTATCGTGCCGGGGAGCTGTTTTTT
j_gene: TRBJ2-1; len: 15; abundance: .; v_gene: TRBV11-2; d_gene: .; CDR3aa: CASSLGTGAYNKQFF; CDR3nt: TGTGCCAGCAGCTTAGGAACGGGCGCCTACAATAAGCAGTTCTTC
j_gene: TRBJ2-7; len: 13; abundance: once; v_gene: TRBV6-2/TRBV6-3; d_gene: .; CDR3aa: CASSCSSGAEQYF; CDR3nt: TGTGCCAGCAGTTGCTCATCGGGGGCCGAGCAGTACTTC
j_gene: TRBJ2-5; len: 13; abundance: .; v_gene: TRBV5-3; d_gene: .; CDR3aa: CASSTGLGETQYF; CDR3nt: TGTGCCAGCAGCACTGGACTGGGAGAGACCCAGTACTTC
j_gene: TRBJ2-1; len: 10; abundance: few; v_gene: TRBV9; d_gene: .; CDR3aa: CASSGFELVF; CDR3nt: TGTGCCAGCAGCGGTTTTGAATTGGTCTTC
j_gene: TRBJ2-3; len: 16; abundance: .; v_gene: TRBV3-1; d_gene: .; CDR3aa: CASSQVVQVGTDTQYF; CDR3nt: TGTGCCAGCAGCCAAGTAGTTCAGGTTGGCACAGATACGCAGTATTTT
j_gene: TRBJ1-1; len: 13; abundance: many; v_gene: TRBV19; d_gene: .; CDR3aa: CASMGGGFTEAFF; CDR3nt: TGTGCCAGTATGGGGGGAGGATTCACTGAAGCTTTCTTT
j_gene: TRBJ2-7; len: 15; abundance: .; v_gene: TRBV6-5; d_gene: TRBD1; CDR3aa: CASSLHRDRGLEQYF; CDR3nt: TGTGCCAGCAGCCTCCACCGGGACAGGGGGCTCGAGCAGTACTTC
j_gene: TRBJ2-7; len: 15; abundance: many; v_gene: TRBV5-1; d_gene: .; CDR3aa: CASSLEGGGAYEQYF; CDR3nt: TGCGCCAGCAGCTTGGAGGGAGGGGGCGCCTACGAGCAGTACTTC
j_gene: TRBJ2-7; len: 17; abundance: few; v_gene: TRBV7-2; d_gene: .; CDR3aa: CASSFGNALAASYEQYF; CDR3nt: TGTGCCAGCAGCTTCGGGAACGCATTAGCGGCCTCCTACGAGCAGTACTTC
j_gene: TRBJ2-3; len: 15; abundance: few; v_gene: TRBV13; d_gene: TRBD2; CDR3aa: CASSQVVLAGDTQYF; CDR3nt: TGTGCCAGCAGCCAAGTCGTACTAGCGGGAGATACGCAGTATTTT
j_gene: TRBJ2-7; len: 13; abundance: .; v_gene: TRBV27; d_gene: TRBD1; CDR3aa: CASTTGDSYEQYF; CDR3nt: TGTGCCAGCACCACAGGGGACTCCTACGAGCAGTACTTC
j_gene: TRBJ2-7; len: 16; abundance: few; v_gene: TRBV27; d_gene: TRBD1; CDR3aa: CASSLEVGTGGVEQYF; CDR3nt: TGTGCCAGCAGTTTAGAAGTAGGGACAGGGGGCGTCGAGCAGTACTTC
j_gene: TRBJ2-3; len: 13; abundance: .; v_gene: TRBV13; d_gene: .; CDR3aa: CASSPTITDTQFF; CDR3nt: TGTGCCAGCAGCCCTACAATCACAGATACGCAGTTTTTT
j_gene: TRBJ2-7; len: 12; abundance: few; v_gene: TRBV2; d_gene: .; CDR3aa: CATRSQAYEQYF; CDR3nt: TGTGCCACCAGGTCCCAGGCCTACGAGCAGTACTTC
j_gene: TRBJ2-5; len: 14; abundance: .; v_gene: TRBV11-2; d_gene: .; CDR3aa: CASSFQGPKETQYF; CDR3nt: TGTGCCAGCAGCTTTCAGGGGCCAAAAGAGACCCAGTACTTC
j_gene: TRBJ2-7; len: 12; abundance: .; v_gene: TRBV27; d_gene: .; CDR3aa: CASQGHGSEQYF; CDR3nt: TGTGCCAGCCAGGGGCACGGTAGCGAGCAGTACTTC
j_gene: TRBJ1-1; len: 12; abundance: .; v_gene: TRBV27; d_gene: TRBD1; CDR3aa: CATRTGGTEAFF; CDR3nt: TGTGCCACCAGGACAGGGGGCACTGAAGCTTTCTTT
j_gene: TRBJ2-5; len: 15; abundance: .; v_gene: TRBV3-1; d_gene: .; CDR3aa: CASSQGRGSGETQYF; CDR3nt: TGTGCCAGCAGCCAAGGAAGGGGTTCGGGCGAAACCCAGTACTTC
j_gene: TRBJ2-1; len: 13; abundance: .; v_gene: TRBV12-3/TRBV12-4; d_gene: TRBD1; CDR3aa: CASSPTGANEQFF; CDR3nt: TGTGCCAGCAGTCCGACAGGGGCCAATGAGCAGTTCTTC
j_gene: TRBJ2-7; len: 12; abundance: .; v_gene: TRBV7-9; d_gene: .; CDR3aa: CASSLDRTEQYF; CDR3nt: TGTGCCAGCAGCTTAGACCGCACCGAGCAGTACTTC
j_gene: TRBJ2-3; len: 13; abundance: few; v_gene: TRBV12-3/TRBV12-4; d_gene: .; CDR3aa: CASSGHFTDTQYF; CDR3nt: TGTGCCAGCAGTGGACACTTCACAGATACGCAGTATTTT
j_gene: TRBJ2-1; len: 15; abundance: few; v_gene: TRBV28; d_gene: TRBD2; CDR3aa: CASSLPSGRAFEQFF; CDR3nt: TGTGCCAGCAGTTTACCTAGCGGGAGGGCCTTTGAGCAGTTCTTC
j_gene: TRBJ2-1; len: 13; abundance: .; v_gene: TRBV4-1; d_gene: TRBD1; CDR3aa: CASSHTGVNEQFF; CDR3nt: TGCGCCAGCAGCCATACAGGGGTCAATGAGCAGTTCTTC
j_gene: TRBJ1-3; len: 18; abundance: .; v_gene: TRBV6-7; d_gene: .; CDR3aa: CASRPRQVTRFSGNTIYF; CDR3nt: TGTGCCAGCAGACCCCGACAGGTAACCCGATTCTCTGGAAACACCATATATTTT
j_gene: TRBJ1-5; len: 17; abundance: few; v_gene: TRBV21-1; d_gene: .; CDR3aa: CASSNPMRNRGNQPQHF; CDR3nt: TGTGCCAGCAGCAACCCCATGCGGAACAGGGGCAATCAGCCCCAGCATTTT
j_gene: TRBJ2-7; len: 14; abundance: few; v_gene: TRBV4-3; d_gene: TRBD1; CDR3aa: CASSQRQGAEEQYF; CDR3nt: TGCGCCAGCAGCCAGAGACAGGGGGCTGAGGAGCAGTACTTC
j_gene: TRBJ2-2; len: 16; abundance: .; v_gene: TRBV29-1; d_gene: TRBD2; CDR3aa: CSVAWASGSRAGELFF; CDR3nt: TGCAGCGTTGCTTGGGCTAGCGGGAGTCGTGCCGGGGAGCTGTTTTTT
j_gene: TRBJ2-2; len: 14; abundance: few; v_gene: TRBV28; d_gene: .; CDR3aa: CATSDISGTGELFF; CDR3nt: TGTGCCACCTCGGACATTTCCGGCACCGGGGAGCTGTTTTTT
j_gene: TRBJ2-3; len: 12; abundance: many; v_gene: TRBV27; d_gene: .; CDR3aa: CASSAYTDTQYF; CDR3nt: TGTGCCAGCAGTGCATACACAGATACGCAGTATTTT
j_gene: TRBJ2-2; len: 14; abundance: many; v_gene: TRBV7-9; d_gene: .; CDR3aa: CASSPTSYTGELFF; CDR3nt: TGTGCCAGCAGCCCCACAAGTTACACCGGGGAGCTGTTTTTT
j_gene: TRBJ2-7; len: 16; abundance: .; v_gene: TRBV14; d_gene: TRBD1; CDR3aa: CTSSPSPQGASYEQYF; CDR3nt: TGTACCAGCAGCCCGTCGCCGCAGGGGGCCTCCTACGAGCAGTACTTC
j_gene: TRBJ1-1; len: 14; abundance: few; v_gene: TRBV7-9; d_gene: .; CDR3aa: CASSSPTAGTEAFF; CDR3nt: TGTGCCAGCAGCTCACCCACAGCGGGCACTGAAGCTTTCTTT
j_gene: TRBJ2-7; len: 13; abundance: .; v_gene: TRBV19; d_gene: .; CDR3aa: CASSIFIFDEQYF; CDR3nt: TGTGCCAGTAGTATTTTTATCTTTGACGAGCAGTACTTC
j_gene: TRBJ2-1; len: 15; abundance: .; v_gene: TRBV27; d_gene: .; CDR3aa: CASSLSGNLCNEQFF; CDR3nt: TGTGCCAGCAGTTTATCAGGAAACCTGTGCAATGAGCAGTTCTTC